These T cell receptor beta chains were read from a single sample in a study of cytomegalovirus exposure and HLA in healthy donors. Generated by immunoSEQ multiplex PCR, the TCRdb table keeps only in-frame clones and is missing some. The sample includes 55,000 to 75,000 clones, about 96% of them seen just once. Sequencing input: PBMCs. The receptors stem from a woman aged 18-35 years in good health and CMV-seronegative. The conserved cysteine and the conserved F or W are not part of the CDR3 here.

j_call | v_call | cdr3_aa
TRBJ2-3 | TRBV28 | ASRKGSTDTQY
TRBJ2-7 | TRBV6-4 | ASSEGTGSSYEQY
TRBJ1-2 | TRBV5-4 | ASSLGGGTDYGYT
TRBJ2-1 | TRBV7-3 | ASSPPGLGEQF
TRBJ1-1 | TRBV4-1 | ASSQLGTAEAF
TRBJ2-7 | TRBV4-3 | ASSQGGSGGYEQY
TRBJ2-3 | TRBV5-1 | ASGGQSPPDTQY
TRBJ2-2 | TRBV4-3 | ASSQDGTPTGELF
TRBJ1-2 | TRBV7-8 | ASSFRDRGTGGYT
TRBJ2-3 | TRBV11-2 | ASSLTPRQGDTQY
TRBJ1-1 | TRBV30 | AWSGAPAQQGTNTEAF
TRBJ2-1 | TRBV4-1 | ASSQGAGAWGEQF
TRBJ1-4 | TRBV28 | ASSLSGRVEKLF
TRBJ1-2 | TRBV7-9 | ASSFGQSYGYT
TRBJ1-4 | TRBV4-3 | ASSQDWGGWEKLF
TRBJ2-5 | TRBV6-6 | ASIPSGQETQY
TRBJ1-5 | TRBV10-3 | AISPTGQGEMD
TRBJ2-5 | TRBV7-9 | ASSTGETQY
TRBJ2-7 | TRBV7-2 | ASSLGAQGIYEQY
TRBJ2-1 | TRBV28 | ASSLLGAGSYNEQF
TRBJ2-3 | TRBV13 | ASAGRTDTQY
TRBJ2-7 | TRBV19 | ASSIMAGGPGEQY
TRBJ2-5 | TRBV7-2 | ASSPRDRVVQY
TRBJ2-7 | TRBV30 | AWNEGQGRVQY
TRBJ2-5 | TRBV5-4 | ASSLLFAGGPGETQY
TRBJ2-1 | TRBV4-1 | ASSQADRDNEQF
TRBJ2-2 | TRBV2 | ASSRAGTGFLRP
TRBJ2-3 | TRBV5-4 | ASSRPTSGTDTQY
TRBJ2-1 | TRBV11-2 | ASRPRQGKVDEQF
TRBJ2-1 | TRBV11-3 | ASSTTSHNEQF
TRBJ2-4 | TRBV7-9 | ASSLPGGTAKNIQY
TRBJ2-1 | TRBV5-1 | ASSLVGSPHNEQF
TRBJ2-1 | TRBV28 | ASSLSGGDPSYNEQF
TRBJ1-5 | TRBV28 | ASSSRPQH
TRBJ2-7 | TRBV19 | ASSIAGTDTYEQY
TRBJ1-1 | TRBV7-3 | ASSLGRANTEAF
TRBJ2-3 | TRBV7-3 | ASSPSGGKDTQY
TRBJ1-5 | TRBV5-5 | ASSSQGARNQPQH
TRBJ2-1 | TRBV5-4 | ASTMRRGLAGVGNEQF
TRBJ1-2 | TRBV19 | ASMALGQNYGYT
TRBJ2-7 | TRBV7-2 | ASSLSGLALYEQY
TRBJ1-2 | TRBV28 | ASSFGQFYGYT
TRBJ1-4 | TRBV5-4 | ASRPQGNEKLF
TRBJ1-5 | TRBV6-1 | ASREFYSNQPQH
TRBJ2-7 | TRBV27 | ASSLGRDEQY
TRBJ2-2 | TRBV4-3 | ASSQEGWAGNLNTGELF
TRBJ2-7 | TRBV7-9 | ASSPPGTPIYEQY
TRBJ1-2 | TRBV19 | ASNAPRTAYPNYGYT
TRBJ2-1 | TRBV27 | ASSFGGYAGEQF
TRBJ2-7 | TRBV4-1 | ASSQIARTYEQY
TRBJ2-5 | TRBV25-1 | ASIGRGGETQY
TRBJ2-3 | TRBV25-1 | ASRETGFGPTQY
TRBJ2-5 | TRBV7-2 | ASSLFQGETQY